Following are 10 T cell receptor beta chains from one sample sequenced in a study of T-cell reconstitution after alpha-beta-depleted transplantation in children. TCRbeta library construction was performed incorporating unique molecular identifiers. TCRdb re-analysed the PCR reads in MiXCR, keeping a single row per CDR3 protein. The sample holds around 440,000 distinct CDR3 sequences; roughly 10% are singletons and the top ten take around 2%. Sequencing used PBMCs, obtained before TCRalphabeta/CD19-depleted stem cell transplant. These receptors originate from a child under 10 years old with inherited bone marrow failure, due to receive a stem cell transplant.

The rearrangement uses TRBV5-1 and TRBJ2-5; unclear D gene. The CDR3 covers 15 residues. V was shortened by 1 base and J by 5 bases, with 15 bases between the two germline ends. The germline CDR1 and CDR2 sequences are SGHRS and YFSETQ. Here the CDR3 DNA reads TGCGCCAGCAGCTTGAGGACCGGCGAATGGGAGACCCAGTACTTC. Translation gives CASSLRTGEWETQYF.

Of note for this clonotype: This may be a read error, as it is one base from a much larger clone. The genes are TRBV10-3 and TRBJ2-3; D unclear. Germline V gene data show CDR1 as ENHRY and CDR2 as SYGVKD. The length of the CDR3 is 13 residues. V was clipped by 8 bases and J by 1 base, with 10 bases between them. In DNA form, the CDR3 reads TGTGCCATCGGTGGCTCTGGCACAGATACGCAGTATTTT. It translates to CAIGGSGTDTQYF.

This clonotype has more than one count but fewer than ten. This sequence joins TRBV7-2 and TRBJ2-4; tentatively, D is TRBD1 or TRBD2 (5 bases each). Germline V gene sequence: CDR1 SGHTA, CDR2 FQGNSA. The V gene lost 3 bases and the J gene lost 1 base, with 13 bases spanning the gap. This CDR3 contains 16 residues. CDR3 loop: CASSFSGASAKNIQYF. DNA of the CDR3: TGTGCCAGCAGCTTCTCCGGGGCCTCGGCCAAAAACATTCAGTACTTC.

The table lists this clonotype with many counts. The CDR3: CSVEIVPLFFTQYF. The DNA of the CDR3 is TGCAGCGTGGAGATAGTACCTCTCTTTTTCACCCAGTACTTC. The chain uses TRBV29-1 and TRBJ2-5; D is ambiguous. V was shortened by 6 bases and J by 8 bases, with 22 bases between the two germline ends. The CDR3 consists of 14 residues. Germline V gene lookup returns CDR1 SQVTM and CDR2 ANQGSEA.

As concerns this clonotype: This may be a read error, as it is one base from a much larger clone. The V call is TRBV20-1, the J call TRBJ2-1; D possibly corresponds to TRBD2 (5 bases). The germline gives CDR1 DFQATT, CDR2 SNEGSKA (reference sequence). This CDR3 is built from 18 residues. The CDR3 coding sequence is TGCAGTGCTAGAGATCAACCCGGAAGTGGGAGCTCCTACATTGAGCAGTTCTTC. It encodes CSARDQPGSGSSYIEQFF.

The rearrangement joins TRBV4-1 to TRBJ2-1; TRBD2 aligns across 8 bases. CDR1 MGHRA and CDR2 YSYEKL come from the germline V gene. This CDR3 spans 16 amino acids. V shed 4 bases, J shed 1 base, and the junction held 6 bases outside the gene matches. The CDR3 coding sequence is TGCGCCAGCAGCCGAGAAAGCGGGAGATCCTACAATGAGCAGTTCTTC. This gives the protein CASSRESGRSYNEQFF.

This clonotype was found many times. The chain has TRBV7-6 and TRBJ2-5, with D maybe TRBD1 (7 bases). V was shortened by 0 bases and J by 4 bases, with 18 bases between the two germline ends. The CDR3 has 17 amino acids. The V gene's germline CDR1 is SGHVS and CDR2 FNYEAQ. The CDR3 region is CASSLAKWYRGGETQYF. CDR3 coding DNA: TGTGCCAGCAGCTTAGCGAAATGGTACAGGGGAGGAGAGACCCAGTACTTC. The full variable domain, completed using reference TRBV7-6 and TRBJ2-5, is GAGVSQSPRYKVTKRGQDVALRCDPISGHVSLYWYRQALGQGPEFLTYFNYEAQQDKSGLPNDRFSAERPEGSISTLTIQRTEQRDSAMYRCASSLAKWYRGGETQYFGPGTRLLVL.

This clonotype was seen many times. The V call is TRBV5-5, the J call TRBJ2-7; 10 bases align to TRBD2. The germline V gene encodes CDR1 SGHKS and CDR2 YYEKEE (reference sequence). Trimming removed 1 base from V and 2 bases from J; junction bases left unmatched: 6. The CDR3 covers 16 residues. The CDR3 region has the DNA TGTGCCAGCAGCTTGTACGGGACTAGCGAGACCTACGAGCAGTACTTC. This translates into CASSLYGTSETYEQYF.

The sample holds many counts of this clonotype. V is TRBV29-1 and J is TRBJ1-1; D may be TRBD1 (5 bases). The CDR3 runs 13 residues. CDR1 is SQVTM, CDR2 ANQGSEA, per germline. Trimming took off 7 bases at V and 6 bases at J, with 18 bases between the two ends. CDR3 coding DNA: TGCAGCGCCCAGGGCACGGGAGGGGCTGAAGCTTTCTTT. Translated: CSAQGTGGAEAFF.

V usage is TRBV29-1 and J usage is TRBJ2-1; D remains ambiguous. Germline V lookup: CDR1 SQVTM, CDR2 ANQGSEA. The CDR3 length is 11 residues. V was trimmed by 4 bases and J by 9 bases, leaving 10 bases between them. This CDR3 reads CSVVLVGEQFF. CDR3 in DNA: TGCAGCGTTGTTCTAGTGGGTGAGCAGTTCTTC.